These T cell receptor beta chains were read from a single sample in a study of monozygotic twins with inflammatory bowel disease. From its re-call of the 5' RACE reads, TCRdb lists each CDR3 protein once, without DNA. In total, the table holds more than 300,000 distinct CDR3 sequences. The sequenced sample consisted of blood. These receptors all come from a human donor with ulcerative colitis or Crohn's disease, or a healthy co-twin of an affected twin (not recorded which). The CDR3 runs from the conserved cysteine through the conserved F or W.

V gene	J gene	CDR3 length	CDR3 protein
TRBV20-1	TRBJ2-7	14	CSAPDALKNYEQYF
TRBV4-2	TRBJ1-6	18	CASSQDVAGGDMNSPLHF
TRBV15	TRBJ2-5	17	CATSSRLLAGGRETQYF
TRBV28	TRBJ2-6	16	CASSSSDLSGANVLTF
TRBV7-9	TRBJ1-1	13	CASSSDGNTEAFF
TRBV14	TRBJ1-6	15	CASSQDDRVSSPLHF
TRBV7-2	TRBJ2-3	13	CALAGATTDTQYF
TRBV5-1	TRBJ1-2	15	CASSLVTSGAGGYTF
TRBV4-3	TRBJ2-7	15	CASSQLAGGSYEQYF
TRBV27	TRBJ2-1	15	CASTLRDTGPGEQFF
TRBV20-1	TRBJ1-2	13	CSARDDQGGGYTF
TRBV14	TRBJ1-2	12	CASSRGSYGYTF
TRBV12-3/TRBV12-4	TRBJ2-2	15	CASSFSAGAVGELFF
TRBV5-1	TRBJ2-5	15	CASSLVSGFQETQYF
TRBV4-3	TRBJ2-2	16	CASSQDSAMNTGELFF
TRBV15	TRBJ2-2	16	CATSRDRRGNTGELFF
TRBV6-2/TRBV6-3	TRBJ1-6	16	CASSDRTSPNGSPLHF
TRBV20-1	TRBJ2-5	15	CSARPGTSRQETQYF
TRBV12-3/TRBV12-4	TRBJ2-1	16	CASSLNPRAGDNEQFF
TRBV5-1	TRBJ1-1	15	CASSLIGTGATEAFF
TRBV7-9	TRBJ2-1	16	CASSLGLGRLWNEQFF
TRBV4-1	TRBJ2-1	21	CASSQALFKGTSGGTYNEQFF
TRBV7-9	TRBJ2-1	16	CASGGGLTVPGNEQFF
TRBV20-1	TRBJ1-4	14	CSAMQDASGEKLFF
TRBV4-2	TRBJ2-5	15	CASSQGSPAQETQYF
TRBV7-6	TRBJ2-3	15	CASSGDIFSTDTQYF
TRBV6-2/TRBV6-3	TRBJ2-3	16	CASSYATSSIHYTQYF
TRBV7-9	TRBJ2-1	15	CASSSLDRWHNEQFF
TRBV3-1	TRBJ1-2	13	CASSRGGYYGYTF
TRBV6-1	TRBJ1-6	14	CASSRTGGDSPLHF
TRBV6-5	TRBJ2-7	15	CASSYSFRLSYEQYF
TRBV6-5	TRBJ2-7	13	CASSYPGQYEQYF
TRBV3-1	TRBJ2-6	17	CASSHDLTPKEANVLTF
TRBV7-2	TRBJ2-3	16	CASSGRHGQSTDTQYF
TRBV12-3/TRBV12-4	TRBJ1-2	14	CASSMGTGVYGYTF
TRBV19	TRBJ2-1	13	CASSRPINNEQFF
TRBV24-1	TRBJ2-1	14	CAINRGNEFDEQFF
TRBV4-1	TRBJ2-7	14	CASSFRTSEYEQYF
TRBV5-4	TRBJ2-3	16	CASSLSGVTSTDTQYF
TRBV19	TRBJ1-4	15	CASSKRTGANEKLFF
TRBV4-2	TRBJ2-5	15	CASSVLAGRQETQYF
TRBV7-2	TRBJ1-1	12	CASSLAQTEAFF
TRBV4-2	TRBJ2-6	15	CASSPFGMVANVLTF
TRBV6-5	TRBJ1-2	15	CATSYSISMSYGYTF
TRBV6-2/TRBV6-3	TRBJ1-5	17	CASNMGQGKISNQPQHF
TRBV18	TRBJ2-7	12	CASSEGQEEQYF
TRBV10-3	TRBJ2-5	14	CAISDGNSQETQYF
TRBV4-3	TRBJ1-2	14	CASSHSQGAYGYTF
TRBV4-3	TRBJ2-2	15	CASSQASGITGELFF
TRBV10-3	TRBJ1-2	16	CAISESATGNNYGYTF
TRBV28	TRBJ2-7	14	CASSQGLGFHEQYF
TRBV4-1	TRBJ2-7	16	CASSHARDRSTYEQYF
TRBV28	TRBJ2-2	14	CASMIELNTGELFF
TRBV7-9	TRBJ1-4	16	CASSLVTPKGHEKLFF